This T cell receptor (beta chain) was captured by sequencing in a study of persistence of HIV-infected CD4 T cells. Stimulation used 8 to 10 ug/mL lysate from CMV-infected fibroblasts. CD4+ T cells upregulating both CD40 ligand and CD69 were sorted as responding cells. Donors had CD4+ T cell counts above 400 cells/uL and were CMV-seropositive. Study-level results: TCRbeta richness was lower in CMV- and Gag-responding cells than in anti-CD3/anti-CD28-responding cells.

The immunoSEQ assay was version 4, run in survey mode. The repertoire was sequenced with immunoSEQ multiplex PCR; TCRdb's copy has only in-frame clones and lacks some. The repertoire holds fewer than 20,000 clones, approximately 78% seen once, with 6.8% in the top ten. The germline gives CDR1 MDHEN, CDR2 SYDVKM. This CDR3 is 15 amino acids long. V shed 5 bases and J 6 bases; nucleotides not matched to a gene: 11. This clone was counted only a few times. No antigen is known for it. This clonotype was obtained from an adult man with HIV who was CMV-seropositive. The material was CD4+ T cells sorted from PBMCs after approximately 19-hour stimulation, obtained from a patient who received antiretroviral therapy. V is TRBV28 and J is TRBJ1-2, with TRBD1 matching 8 bases. The chain's CDR3 is CASSPHERTGHGYTF. CDR3 coding DNA: TGTGCCAGCAGTCCTCACGAGCGGACAGGGCATGGCTACACCTTC.